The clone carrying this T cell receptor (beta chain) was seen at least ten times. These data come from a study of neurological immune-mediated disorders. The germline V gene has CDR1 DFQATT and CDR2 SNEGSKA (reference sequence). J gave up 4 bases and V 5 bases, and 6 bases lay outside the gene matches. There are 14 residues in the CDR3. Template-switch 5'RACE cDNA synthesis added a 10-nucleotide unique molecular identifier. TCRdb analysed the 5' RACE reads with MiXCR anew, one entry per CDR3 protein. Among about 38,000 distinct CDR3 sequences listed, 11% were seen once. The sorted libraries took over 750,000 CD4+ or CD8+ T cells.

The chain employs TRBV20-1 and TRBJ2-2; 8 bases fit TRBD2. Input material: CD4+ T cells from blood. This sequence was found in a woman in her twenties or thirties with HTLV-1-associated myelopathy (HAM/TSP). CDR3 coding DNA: TGCAGTGCTCCACTAGCGGTATCCACCGGGGAGCTGTTTTTT. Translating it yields CSAPLAVSTGELFF.